A selection of T cell receptor beta chains follows, all from one sample in a study of cytomegalovirus exposure and HLA in healthy donors. Generated by immunoSEQ multiplex PCR, the TCRdb table keeps only in-frame clones and is missing some. The sample has more than 45,000 clones; 91% are singletons. Sequenced sample: PBMCs. These receptor sequences come from a woman aged 25 to 45 in good health and CMV-seronegative. Each CDR3 is given with its conserved first and last residue. D genes are given only for firm matches. The size of a clone is reported for some rows only, either as once, few or many, or as a class for expanded clones.

v_call	j_call	d_call	clone_size	cdr3_aa	cdr3_nt
TRBV18	TRBJ2-1	NA	NA	CASSSLQGSDNEQFF	TGTGCCAGCTCATCCTTGCAGGGGTCGGACAATGAGCAGTTCTTC
TRBV19	TRBJ1-1	NA	NA	CASSITARGGTEAFF	TGTGCCAGTAGTATAACGGCCAGGGGAGGGACTGAAGCTTTCTTT
TRBV7-7	TRBJ2-2	TRBD2	NA	CASSLGREGTGELFF	TGTGCCAGCAGCTTAGGGCGGGAGGGGACCGGGGAGCTGTTTTTT
TRBV6-5	TRBJ1-5	TRBD1	NA	CASSPQGVQPQHF	TGTGCCAGCAGTCCGCAGGGGGTTCAGCCCCAGCATTTT
TRBV30	TRBJ1-1	NA	NA	CAWSVGRMNTEAFF	TGTGCCTGGAGTGTGGGGAGAATGAACACTGAAGCTTTCTTT
TRBV18	TRBJ2-3	NA	NA	CASSPGSLGTDTQYF	TGTGCCAGCTCACCCGGGAGCCTTGGCACAGATACGCAGTATTTT
TRBV7-9	TRBJ1-1	TRBD1	once	CASGGGTGNTEAFF	TGTGCCAGCGGGGGCGGGACAGGAAACACTGAAGCTTTCTTT
TRBV7-7	TRBJ1-4	TRBD1	once	CASSSDRVGEKLFF	TGTGCCAGCAGCTCTGACAGGGTCGGTGAAAAACTGTTTTTT
TRBV19	TRBJ1-5	TRBD1	NA	CASRRWTGGFTNSNQPQHF	TGTGCCAGTAGAAGATGGACAGGGGGATTCACAAATAGCAATCAGCCCCAGCATTTT
TRBV9	TRBJ2-3	TRBD1	once	CASSRGDSSWTQYF	TGTGCCAGCAGCAGAGGGGACAGCTCCTGGACGCAGTATTTT
TRBV7-2	TRBJ1-1	TRBD1	NA	CASSPGAGGYDTEAFF	TGTGCCAGCAGCCCAGGGGCAGGGGGCTACGACACTGAAGCTTTCTTT
TRBV4-3	TRBJ1-5	NA	NA	CASSQDGTGSNQPQHF	TGCGCCAGCAGCCAAGATGGAACAGGTAGCAATCAGCCCCAGCATTTT
TRBV6-5	TRBJ1-3	NA	NA	CASSWTVSGNTIYF	TGTGCCAGCAGTTGGACAGTCTCTGGAAACACCATATATTTT
TRBV7-9	TRBJ1-2	NA	NA	CASSKRGGDYGYTF	TGTGCCAGCAGCAAGAGGGGAGGGGACTATGGCTACACCTTC
TRBV29-1	TRBJ1-1	NA	NA	CSVIPDRFLTEAFF	TGCAGCGTCATCCCCGACAGGTTCCTCACTGAAGCTTTCTTT
TRBV6-5	TRBJ2-7	TRBD1	NA	CASSRGQGYEQYF	TGTGCCAGCAGCAGGGGACAGGGCTACGAGCAGTACTTC
TRBV7-2	TRBJ1-5	NA	NA	CASSLVPDYNQPQHF	TGTGCCAGCAGCTTAGTCCCGGACTACAATCAGCCCCAGCATTTT
TRBV6-1	TRBJ1-1	NA	NA	CASSERGGAGRGYRAFF	TGTGCCAGCAGTGAACGCGGAGGGGCGGGTCGGGGGTATAGAGCTTTCTTT
TRBV4-1	TRBJ1-1	NA	NA	CASSLTTVMNTEAFF	TGCGCCAGCAGCTTGACGACAGTGATGAACACTGAAGCTTTCTTT
TRBV27	TRBJ2-5	TRBD2	NA	CASSPSGTIGTQYF	TGTGCCAGCAGCCCATCTGGGACTATCGGGACCCAGTACTTC
TRBV25-1	TRBJ1-2	NA	NA	CASRWTAGYGYTF	TGTGCCAGCAGGTGGACCGCGGGCTATGGCTACACCTTC
TRBV10-3	TRBJ1-1	TRBD1	NA	CAISPGTGGVLVNTEAFF	TGTGCCATCAGTCCAGGGACAGGCGGCGTTCTGGTCAACACTGAAGCTTTCTTT
TRBV6-5	TRBJ1-2	NA	NA	CASSYGEGIYGYTF	TGTGCCAGCAGTTACGGGGAGGGAATTTATGGCTACACCTTC
TRBV11-3	TRBJ2-1	TRBD1	once	CASSTGRTGVEQFF	TGTGCCAGCAGTACCGGGCGGACAGGGGTCGAGCAGTTCTTC